Listed below are T cell receptor beta chains from one sample, sequenced in a study of blood T cell repertoires in COVID-19. TCRdb keeps only in-frame clones here, not all; method: immunoSEQ multiplex PCR. Of under 200,000 clones in the sample, 87% are singletons; the top ten hold 20% to 25%. The sequenced sample was peripheral blood. The receptors shown here come from a man in his sixties with active or convalescent COVID-19. CDR3s include the opening cysteine and the closing phenylalanine or tryptophan. Each record gives: V gene, J gene, D gene, clone size, CDR3 protein, CDR3 DNA. A D gene is named only where the DNA matches it firmly. Part of the rows lack a size; the others show once, few, many or a class for expanded clones.

v_call: TRBV10-3
j_call: TRBJ1-1
d_call: NA
clone_size: few
cdr3_aa: CAISLTGANTEAFF
cdr3_nt: TGTGCCATCAGCCTAACAGGAGCCAACACTGAAGCTTTCTTT

v_call: TRBV2
j_call: TRBJ1-4
d_call: NA
clone_size: NA
cdr3_aa: CASKGHTNEKLFF
cdr3_nt: TGTGCCAGCAAAGGACACACTAATGAAAAACTGTTTTTT

v_call: TRBV23-1
j_call: TRBJ1-2
d_call: NA
clone_size: NA
cdr3_aa: CASSQPGDGGYTF
cdr3_nt: TGCGCCAGCAGTCAACCGGGGGACGGTGGCTACACCTTC

v_call: TRBV3-1/TRBV3-2
j_call: TRBJ1-6
d_call: TRBD1
clone_size: NA
cdr3_aa: CASSHQGASPLHF
cdr3_nt: TGTGCCAGCAGCCACCAGGGGGCCTCACCCCTCCACTTT

v_call: TRBV7-6
j_call: TRBJ2-2
d_call: TRBD1
clone_size: few
cdr3_aa: CASSFRGTGELFF
cdr3_nt: TGTGCCAGCAGCTTCAGGGGGACCGGGGAGCTGTTTTTT

v_call: TRBV7-9
j_call: TRBJ1-1
d_call: NA
clone_size: NA
cdr3_aa: CASSQLIRTEAFF
cdr3_nt: TGTGCCAGCAGCCAGTTAATTCGAACTGAAGCTTTCTTT

v_call: TRBV6-5
j_call: TRBJ1-5
d_call: TRBD1
clone_size: NA
cdr3_aa: CASSLDRGNQPQHF
cdr3_nt: TGTGCCAGCAGCCTTGACAGGGGAAATCAGCCCCAGCATTTT

v_call: TRBV5-1
j_call: TRBJ2-4
d_call: TRBD2
clone_size: NA
cdr3_aa: CASSLGLAGKNIQYF
cdr3_nt: TGCGCCAGCAGCTTGGGACTAGCGGGGAAAAACATTCAGTACTTC

v_call: TRBV6-5
j_call: TRBJ1-6
d_call: TRBD1
clone_size: NA
cdr3_aa: CASSYSTGKLNSPLHF
cdr3_nt: TGTGCCAGCAGTTACTCGACAGGGAAGCTAAATTCACCCCTCCACTTT

v_call: TRBV7-5
j_call: TRBJ2-1
d_call: NA
clone_size: NA
cdr3_aa: CAHGAGIPYNEQFF
cdr3_nt: TGTGCCCACGGGGCGGGGATACCTTACAATGAGCAGTTCTTC

v_call: TRBV3-1/TRBV3-2
j_call: TRBJ2-1
d_call: TRBD2
clone_size: NA
cdr3_aa: CASSQDPGLAGPGSYNEQFF
cdr3_nt: TGTGCCAGCAGCCAAGATCCGGGACTAGCGGGGCCTGGCTCCTACAATGAGCAGTTCTTC

v_call: TRBV25-1
j_call: TRBJ1-1
d_call: NA
clone_size: NA
cdr3_aa: CASRRDLNTEAFF
cdr3_nt: TGTGCCAGCAGGAGGGATTTGAACACTGAAGCTTTCTTT

v_call: TRBV3-1/TRBV3-2
j_call: TRBJ2-7
d_call: NA
clone_size: NA
cdr3_aa: CASSPRTVGSYEQYF
cdr3_nt: TGTGCCAGCAGCCCTCGGACAGTTGGATCTTACGAGCAGTACTTC

v_call: TRBV19
j_call: TRBJ1-1
d_call: TRBD1
clone_size: NA
cdr3_aa: CAVFPGQGMVPTGAAFF
cdr3_nt: TGTGCTGTCTTTCCGGGACAGGGTATGGTCCCCACGGGAGCAGCTTTCTTT

v_call: TRBV6-6
j_call: TRBJ1-1
d_call: NA
clone_size: NA
cdr3_aa: CASILGGGAFF
cdr3_nt: NA

v_call: TRBV7-9
j_call: TRBJ1-2
d_call: NA
clone_size: NA
cdr3_aa: CASSNQGYYGYTF
cdr3_nt: TGTGCCAGCAGCAACCAGGGTTATTATGGCTACACCTTC

v_call: TRBV5-1
j_call: TRBJ1-6
d_call: TRBD1
clone_size: NA
cdr3_aa: CASGPGQYNSPLHF
cdr3_nt: TGCGCCAGCGGTCCGGGACAGTATAATTCACCCCTCCACTTT

v_call: TRBV11-2
j_call: TRBJ2-1
d_call: NA
clone_size: NA
cdr3_aa: CASRGGSSYNEQFF
cdr3_nt: TGTGCCAGCAGGGGGGGTAGCTCCTACAATGAGCAGTTCTTC

v_call: TRBV5-6
j_call: TRBJ1-2
d_call: NA
clone_size: NA
cdr3_aa: CASSLSTYGYTF
cdr3_nt: TGTGCCAGCAGCTTGAGCACTTATGGCTACACCTTC

v_call: TRBV6-6
j_call: TRBJ2-3
d_call: NA
clone_size: NA
cdr3_aa: CASRRAGVDTQYF
cdr3_nt: TGTGCCAGCAGGCGCGCAGGGGTCGATACGCAGTATTTT

v_call: TRBV14
j_call: TRBJ2-5
d_call: TRBD1
clone_size: NA
cdr3_aa: CASSQDLGQGVGTQYF
cdr3_nt: TGTGCCAGCAGCCAAGATTTGGGGCAGGGGGTCGGGACCCAGTACTTC

v_call: TRBV6-5
j_call: TRBJ2-7
d_call: TRBD1
clone_size: once
cdr3_aa: CASTPSGTGSHEQYF
cdr3_nt: TGTGCCAGCACCCCATCCGGGACAGGGTCCCACGAGCAGTACTTC

v_call: TRBV6-5
j_call: TRBJ1-5
d_call: NA
clone_size: NA
cdr3_aa: CASGPGSNQPQHF
cdr3_nt: TGTGCCAGCGGTCCAGGGAGCAATCAGCCCCAGCATTTT

v_call: TRBV10-3
j_call: TRBJ1-1
d_call: TRBD1
clone_size: NA
cdr3_aa: CAISEGKAGGRTEAFF
cdr3_nt: TGTGCCATCAGTGAGGGAAAGGCAGGGGGTCGGACTGAAGCTTTCTTT

v_call: TRBV2
j_call: TRBJ2-7
d_call: TRBD1
clone_size: NA
cdr3_aa: CASTWSRDRGSYEQYF
cdr3_nt: TGTGCCAGCACCTGGTCCCGGGACAGGGGCTCCTACGAGCAGTACTTC

v_call: TRBV2
j_call: TRBJ2-3
d_call: TRBD2
clone_size: NA
cdr3_aa: CASKSGGAADTQYF
cdr3_nt: TGTGCCAGCAAAAGCGGGGGGGCCGCAGATACGCAGTATTTT

v_call: TRBV2
j_call: TRBJ2-5
d_call: TRBD2
clone_size: NA
cdr3_aa: CASSEISGGPLVETQYF
cdr3_nt: TGTGCCAGCAGTGAGATTAGCGGGGGGCCCCTGGTGGAGACCCAGTACTTC